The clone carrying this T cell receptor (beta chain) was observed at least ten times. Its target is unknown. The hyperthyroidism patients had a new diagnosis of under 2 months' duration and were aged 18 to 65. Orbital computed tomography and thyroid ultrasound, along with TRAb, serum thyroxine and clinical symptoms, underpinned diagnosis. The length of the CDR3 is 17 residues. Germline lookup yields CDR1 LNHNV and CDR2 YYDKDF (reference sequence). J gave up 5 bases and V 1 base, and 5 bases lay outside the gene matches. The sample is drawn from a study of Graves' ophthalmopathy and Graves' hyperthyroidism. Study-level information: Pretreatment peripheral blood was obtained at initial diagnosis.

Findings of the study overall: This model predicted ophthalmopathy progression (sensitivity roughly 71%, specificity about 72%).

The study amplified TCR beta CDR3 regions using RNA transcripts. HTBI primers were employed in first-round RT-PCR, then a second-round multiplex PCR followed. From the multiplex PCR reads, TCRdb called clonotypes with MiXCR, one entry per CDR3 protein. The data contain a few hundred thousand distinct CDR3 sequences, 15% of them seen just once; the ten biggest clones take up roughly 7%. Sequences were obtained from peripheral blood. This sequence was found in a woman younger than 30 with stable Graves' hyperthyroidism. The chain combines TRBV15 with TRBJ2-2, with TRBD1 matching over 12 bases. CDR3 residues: CATSRGGTGGYTGELFF. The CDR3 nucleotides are TGTGCCACCAGCAGAGGGGGGACAGGGGGCTATACCGGGGAGCTGTTTTTT.